This TCR beta chain was recovered during a study of T cells in Graves' hyperthyroidism and ophthalmopathy. Regarding the study as a whole: Separating ophthalmopathy from stable hyperthyroidism was achieved by a 13 V-J model.

This clonotype was found a few times. Its target is not known. Using RNA transcripts as the source, TCR beta CDR3 regions were amplified. TCR CDR3 underwent first-round RT-PCR with the HTBI primer set. TCRdb ran MiXCR on the multiplex PCR reads and lists one entry per CDR3 protein. The sample lists almost 500,000 distinct CDR3 sequences, 22% occurring once. The V and J ends lost 3 bases and 3 bases respectively, with 14 bases between them. This CDR3 is built from 14 residues. In germline, CDR1 is DFQATT, CDR2 SNEGSKA (reference sequence). Sample: blood. This sequence originates from a woman in her 70s with Graves' ophthalmopathy. V and J are TRBV20-1 and TRBJ1-1; D not certain. The CDR3: CSASSGRWDTEAFF. The CDR3 DNA is TGCAGTGCTAGTTCCGGGCGGTGGGACACTGAAGCTTTCTTT.